These T cell receptor beta chains were read from a single sample in a study of blood T cells in healthy people across ages. TCRdb reprocessed the 5' RACE reads with MiXCR, giving one entry per CDR3 protein. The table records roughly 1.4 million distinct CDR3 sequences, around 59% of them present only once. Sequencing was carried out using blood. The receptors come from a man aged 18 to 30 in good health. Both conserved end residues are part of each CDR3. A D gene is named only where the DNA matches it firmly. The size entry is marked missing in some rows and otherwise reads once, few, many or a size class.

>NA|TRBD2|TRBV4-1|TRBJ2-1|15
TGCGCCAGCAGCCCGACCGAAGGACTAGTAAATGAGCAGTTCTTC
CASSPTEGLVNEQFF
>NA|NA|TRBV3-1|TRBJ2-3|15
TGTGCCAGCAGCCCATCACTCCTCCGGAGCGATACGCAGTATTTT
CASSPSLLRSDTQYF
>NA|NA|TRBV2|TRBJ2-7|17
TGTGCCAGCGGAGGGGGGATTGTGGCAGGGGAGACCTACGAGCAGTACTTC
CASGGGIVAGETYEQYF
>few|TRBD1|TRBV20-1|TRBJ2-1|15
TGCAGTGCTCGCTACAGGGGTCCTTTAAACAATGAGCAGTTCTTC
CSARYRGPLNNEQFF
>NA|TRBD1|TRBV5-1|TRBJ1-2|14
TGTGCCAGCAGCGTCGGACAGGGGAGCTATGGCTACACCTTC
CASSVGQGSYGYTF
>NA|NA|TRBV12-3/TRBV12-4|TRBJ1-6|16
TGTGCCAGCAGTTTAGCGGGGCGGGCAGGGGACTCGCCCCTCCACTTT
CASSLAGRAGDSPLHF
>NA|NA|TRBV28|TRBJ2-7|15
TGTGCCAGCAGCTTACCCCGGGGGCATTTCTACGAGCAGTACTTC
CASSLPRGHFYEQYF
>NA|NA|TRBV6-2/TRBV6-3|TRBJ1-1|13
TGTGCCAGCAGTTATACAAGGAACACTGAAGCTTTCTTT
CASSYTRNTEAFF
>NA|NA|TRBV15|TRBJ2-2|15
TGTGCCACCAGCAGAGATATTCGTAACACCGGGGAGCTGTTTTTT
CATSRDIRNTGELFF
>NA|NA|TRBV7-9|TRBJ2-7|14
TGTGCCAGCAGCGTCGCTTGGGGGAGGTACGAGCAGTACTTC
CASSVAWGRYEQYF
>NA|NA|TRBV12-3/TRBV12-4|TRBJ2-7|15
TGTGCCAGCAGACTTCAATCCGCGTCCTACAATGAGCAGTACTTC
CASRLQSASYNEQYF
>few|NA|TRBV29-1|TRBJ1-1|10
TGCAGCGTTGTCTCTAAGTCAGCTTTCTTT
CSVVSKSAFF
>NA|TRBD1|TRBV4-1|TRBJ2-7|14
TGCGCCAGCAGCCAAGAAGGACAGGTCAATGAGCAGTACTTC
CASSQEGQVNEQYF
>few|NA|TRBV20-1|TRBJ2-7|14
TGCAGTGCTAAGGGGGGCTTGAGCTCCTACGAGCAGTACTTC
CSAKGGLSSYEQYF
>NA|NA|TRBV29-1|TRBJ2-7|15
TGCAGCGCTGAAGATACTCCCGGTTCGGGCTACGAGCAGTACTTC
CSAEDTPGSGYEQYF
>NA|NA|TRBV6-5|TRBJ1-1|11
TGTGCCAGTTGTGGTGGCACTGAAGCTTTCTTT
CASCGGTEAFF
>NA|NA|TRBV20-1|TRBJ2-3|12
TGCAGTGCTACGACAGAATCAGATACGCAGTATTTT
CSATTESDTQYF
>NA|NA|TRBV10-2|TRBJ1-5|15
TGCGCCAGCAGTGAGTCGGCGGAACCTAATCAGCCCCAGCATTTT
CASSESAEPNQPQHF
>NA|NA|TRBV6-1|TRBJ2-5|15
TGTGCCAGCAGTGACCCCGGGGGGCCCCAAGAGACCCAGTACTTC
CASSDPGGPQETQYF